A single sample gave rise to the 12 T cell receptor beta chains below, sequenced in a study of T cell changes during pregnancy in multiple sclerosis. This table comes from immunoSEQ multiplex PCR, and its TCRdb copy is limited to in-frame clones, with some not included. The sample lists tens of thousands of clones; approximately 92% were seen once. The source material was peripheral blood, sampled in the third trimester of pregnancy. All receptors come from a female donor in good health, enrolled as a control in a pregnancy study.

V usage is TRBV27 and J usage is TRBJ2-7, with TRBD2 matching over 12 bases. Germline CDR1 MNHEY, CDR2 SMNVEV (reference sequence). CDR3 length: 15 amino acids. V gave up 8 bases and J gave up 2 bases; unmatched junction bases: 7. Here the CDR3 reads CASRTTSGGPYEQYF. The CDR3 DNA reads TGTGCCAGCCGAACGACTAGCGGGGGACCCTACGAGCAGTACTTC.

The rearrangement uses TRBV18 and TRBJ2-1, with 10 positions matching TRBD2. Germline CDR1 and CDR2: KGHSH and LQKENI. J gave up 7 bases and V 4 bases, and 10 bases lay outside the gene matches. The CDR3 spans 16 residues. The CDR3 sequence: CASSLSLAGVDNEQFF. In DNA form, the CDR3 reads TGTGCCAGCTCACTATCTCTAGCGGGAGTGGATAATGAGCAGTTCTTC.

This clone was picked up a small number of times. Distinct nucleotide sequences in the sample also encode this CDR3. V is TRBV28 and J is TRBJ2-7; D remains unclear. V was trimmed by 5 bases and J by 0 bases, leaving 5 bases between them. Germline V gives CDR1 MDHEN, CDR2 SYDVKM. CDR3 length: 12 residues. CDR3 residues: CASSPPSYEQYF. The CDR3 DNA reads TGTGCCAGCAGTCCTCCCTCCTACGAGCAGTACTTC.

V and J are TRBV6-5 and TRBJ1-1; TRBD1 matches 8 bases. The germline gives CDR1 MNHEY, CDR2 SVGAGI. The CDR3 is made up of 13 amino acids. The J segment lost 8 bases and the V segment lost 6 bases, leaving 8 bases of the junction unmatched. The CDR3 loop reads CASRDRVAFEAFF. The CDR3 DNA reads TGTGCCAGCAGGGACAGGGTAGCGTTCGAAGCTTTCTTT.

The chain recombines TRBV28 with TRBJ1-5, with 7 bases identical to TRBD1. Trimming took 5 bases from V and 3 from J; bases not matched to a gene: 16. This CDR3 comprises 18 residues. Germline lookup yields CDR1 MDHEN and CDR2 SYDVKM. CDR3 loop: CASSPTIRKTGYNQPQHF. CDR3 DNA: TGTGCCAGCAGTCCGACTATAAGAAAGACAGGGTACAATCAGCCCCAGCATTTT.

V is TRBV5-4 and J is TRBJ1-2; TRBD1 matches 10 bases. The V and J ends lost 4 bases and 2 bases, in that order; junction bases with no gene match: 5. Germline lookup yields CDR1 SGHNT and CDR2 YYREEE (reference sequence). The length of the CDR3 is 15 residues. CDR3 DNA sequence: TGTGCCAGCAGCAGGCCGGGACAGGGGAACTATGGCTACACCTTC. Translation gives CASSRPGQGNYGYTF.

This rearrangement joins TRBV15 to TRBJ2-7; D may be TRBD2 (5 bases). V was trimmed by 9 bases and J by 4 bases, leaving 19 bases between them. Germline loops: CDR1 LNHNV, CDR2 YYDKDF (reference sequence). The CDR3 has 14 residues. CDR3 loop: CATGEDENLYEQYF. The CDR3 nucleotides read TGTGCCACGGGAGAGGACGAGAATCTATACGAGCAGTACTTC.

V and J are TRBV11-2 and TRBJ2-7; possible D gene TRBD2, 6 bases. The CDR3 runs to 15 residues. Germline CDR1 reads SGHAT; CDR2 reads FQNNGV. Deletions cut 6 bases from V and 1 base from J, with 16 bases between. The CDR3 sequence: CASSPPWRGSYEQYF. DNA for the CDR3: TGTGCCAGCAGTCCCCCATGGAGGGGATCCTACGAGCAGTACTTC.

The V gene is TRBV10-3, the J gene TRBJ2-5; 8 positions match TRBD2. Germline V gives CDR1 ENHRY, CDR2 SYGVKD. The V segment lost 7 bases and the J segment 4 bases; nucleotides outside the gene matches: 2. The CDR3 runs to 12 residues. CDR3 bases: TGTGCCATCAAAACTAGCGGAGAGACCCAGTACTTC. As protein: CAIKTSGETQYF.

Here the CDR3 DNA reads TGTGCCAGCCAGGGAAACTCAGATACGCAGTATTTT. Protein: CASQGNSDTQYF. The V gene is TRBV28, the J gene TRBJ2-3, with D perhaps TRBD1 (5 bases). Looked up from germline, CDR1 is MDHEN and CDR2 is SYDVKM. The CDR3 loop spans 12 amino acids. Trimming removed 8 bases from V and 4 bases from J, with 10 bases in between.

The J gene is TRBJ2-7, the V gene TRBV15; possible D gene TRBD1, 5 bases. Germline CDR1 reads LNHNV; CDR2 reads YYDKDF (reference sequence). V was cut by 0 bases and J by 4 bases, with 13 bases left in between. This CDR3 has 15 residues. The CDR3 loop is CATSRDLKGLYEQYF. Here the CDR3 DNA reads TGTGCCACCAGCAGAGATTTAAAGGGGCTGTACGAGCAGTACTTC.

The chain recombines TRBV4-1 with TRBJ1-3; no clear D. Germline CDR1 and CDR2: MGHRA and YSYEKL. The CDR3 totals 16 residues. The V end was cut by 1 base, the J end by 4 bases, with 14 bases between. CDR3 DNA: TGCGCCAGCAGCCAAGTCGGACGGGGAGGAGGAAACACCATATATTTT. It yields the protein CASSQVGRGGGNTIYF.